This passage covers 9 T cell receptor beta chains from one sample sequenced in a study of blood T cell repertoires in COVID-19. The method was immunoSEQ multiplex PCR; TCRdb's version includes in-frame clones alone and lacks a portion of them. This sample has around 82,000 clones; more than 80% occur once, and the top ten carry less than 9%. The sequencing input was peripheral blood. All receptors come from a human donor in a cohort sampled during active COVID-19.

The rearrangement uses TRBV21-1 and TRBJ2-5; the D call of TRBD2 is as the table states it, not checked on the DNA. TRBV21-1 is shown as a pseudogene. The CDR3 sequence is 13 residues long. CDR3 protein: CAGRLEDQETQYF. The CDR3 coding sequence is TGTGCCGGCCGACTCGAGGACCAAGAGACCCAGTACTTC.

The chain joins TRBV28 to TRBJ2-3, with TRBD2 as a possible D gene (6 bases). Germline V CDR1 and CDR2: MDHEN, SYDVKM. Trimming removed 0 bases at V and 3 bases at J, with 10 bases between. CDR3 length: 15 residues. CDR3 nucleotides: TGTGCCAGCAGTTTATGGGCGGAGGGGACAGATACGCAGTATTTT. Amino acid sequence: CASSLWAEGTDTQYF.

This chain joins TRBV6-5 and TRBJ1-2; D is ambiguous. Per the germline V gene, CDR1 is MNHEY and CDR2 is SVGAGI. The ends were cut back, 8 bases at V and 4 bases at J, with 14 bases in the middle. This CDR3 is 13 amino acids long. The CDR3 loop reads CASWEPGVYGYTF. Written as DNA, the CDR3 is TGTGCCAGCTGGGAGCCCGGGGTCTATGGCTACACCTTC.

The genes are TRBV18 and TRBJ2-2; unclear D gene. This CDR3 comprises 13 residues. Trimming removed 6 bases from V and 4 bases from J, with 9 bases in between. Germline loops: CDR1 KGHSH, CDR2 LQKENI. The CDR3 sequence: CASSPVATGELFF. Here the CDR3 DNA reads TGTGCCAGCTCCCCTGTAGCCACCGGGGAGCTGTTTTTT.

The CDR3 sequence is CASSRGVLAGAYNEQFF. The CDR3 nucleotides read TGTGCCAGTAGTAGGGGGGTTTTGGCGGGGGCGTACAATGAGCAGTTCTTC. The chain uses TRBV19 and TRBJ2-1, with D possibly matching TRBD2 (7 bases). The V end lost 4 bases, the J end lost 4 bases, and 20 bases lay between the germline ends. The CDR3 sequence is 17 residues long. The germline V gene encodes CDR1 LNHDA and CDR2 SQIVND (reference sequence).

The V call is TRBV6-5, the J call TRBJ1-1, with D unresolved. V was cut by 7 bases and J by 0 bases, with 15 bases left in between. Germline lookup yields CDR1 MNHEY and CDR2 SVGAGI. The CDR3 runs 15 residues. DNA of the CDR3: TGTGCCAGCATTGGCGGGCGCCGTATGAACACTGAAGCTTTCTTT. It yields the protein CASIGGRRMNTEAFF.

The chain joins TRBV4-1 to TRBJ2-7; D might be TRBD1 (5 bases). V lost 4 bases, J lost 1 base, and 11 bases lay in between. Germline values: CDR1 MGHRA, CDR2 YSYEKL. The CDR3 loop spans 14 amino acids. CDR3 in DNA: TGCGCCAGCAGCCGAGACCAGGGTTCCTACGAGCAGTACTTC. This translates into CASSRDQGSYEQYF.

J is TRBJ1-5 and V is TRBV28; TRBD1 agrees at 7 bases. In germline, CDR1 is MDHEN, CDR2 SYDVKM. The CDR3 spans 15 residues. Trimming took 6 bases from V and 5 from J; bases not matched to a gene: 10. The CDR3 nucleotides read TGTGCCAGCAGCCGGGACAGTCCTAGGGATCAGCCCCAGCATTTT. Translating it yields CASSRDSPRDQPQHF.

The rearrangement joins TRBV5-1 to TRBJ1-5; a weak D match, TRBD1 (5 bases). The V end lost 1 base, the J end lost 5 bases, and 7 bases lay between the germline ends. Germline-derived CDR1 and CDR2 are SGHRS and YFSETQ. The CDR3 sequence is 13 residues long. The CDR3 here is CASSLTGDQPQHF. The CDR3 DNA sequence: TGCGCCAGCAGCTTGACAGGCGATCAGCCCCAGCATTTT.